Listed below are T cell receptor beta chains from one sample, sequenced in a study of STAT5B mutations in CD4+ large granular lymphocyte leukemia. The repertoire was sequenced with immunoSEQ multiplex PCR; TCRdb's copy has only in-frame clones and lacks some. In the table there are tens of thousands of clones, approximately 88% of which are singletons. Sequencing was carried out using CD4+ T cells from blood buffy coats. All receptors come from a human donor in good health. CDR3s include the opening cysteine and the closing phenylalanine or tryptophan. Each record gives: CDR3 protein, J gene, V gene, CDR3 length.

cdr3_aa: CASSYSGEQETQYF
j_call: TRBJ2-5
v_call: TRBV6-5
cdr3_length: 14

cdr3_aa: CASSREYLGASSYEQYF
j_call: TRBJ2-7
v_call: TRBV4-2
cdr3_length: 17

cdr3_aa: CAWRKTGTQNSPLHF
j_call: TRBJ1-6
v_call: TRBV30
cdr3_length: 15

cdr3_aa: CASSLAGGPVYEQYF
j_call: TRBJ2-7
v_call: TRBV11-2
cdr3_length: 15

cdr3_aa: CASSQDWPNSPLHF
j_call: TRBJ1-6
v_call: TRBV4-3
cdr3_length: 14

cdr3_aa: CASGALYGGMANVLTF
j_call: TRBJ2-6
v_call: TRBV12-5
cdr3_length: 16

cdr3_aa: CATTYGQGIEEQFF
j_call: TRBJ2-1
v_call: TRBV25-1
cdr3_length: 14

cdr3_aa: CASSLGGERNQPQHF
j_call: TRBJ1-5
v_call: TRBV5-1
cdr3_length: 15

cdr3_aa: CACGQSNQPQHF
j_call: TRBJ1-5
v_call: TRBV6-6
cdr3_length: 12

cdr3_aa: CASSLPGRRNEQYF
j_call: TRBJ2-7
v_call: TRBV7-2
cdr3_length: 14

cdr3_aa: CASTTLGYGYTF
j_call: TRBJ1-2
v_call: TRBV6-5
cdr3_length: 12

cdr3_aa: CASSRSGGTEYTEKLFF
j_call: TRBJ1-4
v_call: TRBV5-8
cdr3_length: 17

cdr3_aa: CASRIEGYGAFF
j_call: TRBJ1-1
v_call: TRBV28
cdr3_length: 12

cdr3_aa: CASSATGAQAKNIQYF
j_call: TRBJ2-4
v_call: TRBV10-2
cdr3_length: 16

cdr3_aa: CASPPYTGPRQPQHF
j_call: TRBJ1-5
v_call: TRBV11-2
cdr3_length: 15

cdr3_aa: CASSSGQGTESPLHF
j_call: TRBJ1-6
v_call: TRBV28
cdr3_length: 15

cdr3_aa: CASSSRQGTDTQYF
j_call: TRBJ2-3
v_call: TRBV9
cdr3_length: 14

cdr3_aa: CASSQAADLSWETQYF
j_call: TRBJ2-5
v_call: TRBV4-2
cdr3_length: 16

cdr3_aa: CASSQETGVEAFF
j_call: TRBJ1-1
v_call: TRBV4-2
cdr3_length: 13

cdr3_aa: CATSLYGRGNTEAFF
j_call: TRBJ1-1
v_call: TRBV19
cdr3_length: 15

cdr3_aa: CATGAAQSNTGELFF
j_call: TRBJ2-2
v_call: TRBV10-3
cdr3_length: 15

cdr3_aa: CASSFARGENEQFF
j_call: TRBJ2-1
v_call: TRBV5-4
cdr3_length: 14

cdr3_aa: CASSLSPGLDVNEQFF
j_call: TRBJ2-1
v_call: TRBV7-8
cdr3_length: 16

cdr3_aa: CAWSTGSEQYF
j_call: TRBJ2-7
v_call: TRBV30
cdr3_length: 11

cdr3_aa: CASRPLSITDTQYF
j_call: TRBJ2-3
v_call: TRBV2
cdr3_length: 14

cdr3_aa: CATSRDMGLVHNEQFF
j_call: TRBJ2-1
v_call: TRBV15
cdr3_length: 16

cdr3_aa: CASSQDLQYSNQPQHF
j_call: TRBJ1-5
v_call: TRBV4-2
cdr3_length: 16

cdr3_aa: CASSLVSSGSYGDTQYF
j_call: TRBJ2-3
v_call: TRBV7-6
cdr3_length: 17

cdr3_aa: CASSIDSFQNTEAFF
j_call: TRBJ1-1
v_call: TRBV19
cdr3_length: 15

cdr3_aa: CASIPSKGRRVYGYTF
j_call: TRBJ1-2
v_call: TRBV19
cdr3_length: 16

cdr3_aa: CASSSGTKNTGELFF
j_call: TRBJ2-2
v_call: TRBV13
cdr3_length: 15

cdr3_aa: CAWSPLGWTGNQPQHF
j_call: TRBJ1-5
v_call: TRBV30
cdr3_length: 16

cdr3_aa: CSPRGGAYNEQFF
j_call: TRBJ2-1
v_call: TRBV29-1
cdr3_length: 13

cdr3_aa: CASTWENTEAFF
j_call: TRBJ1-1
v_call: TRBV2
cdr3_length: 12

cdr3_aa: CAISALAGGGYNEQFF
j_call: TRBJ2-1
v_call: TRBV10-3
cdr3_length: 16

cdr3_aa: CASSPMENTEAFF
j_call: TRBJ1-1
v_call: TRBV7-9
cdr3_length: 13

cdr3_aa: CAISEPASGQGATEAFF
j_call: TRBJ1-1
v_call: TRBV10-3
cdr3_length: 17

cdr3_aa: CASSVAGTPSPEQYF
j_call: NA
v_call: TRBV9
cdr3_length: 15

cdr3_aa: CASSQPFGDEQYF
j_call: TRBJ2-7
v_call: TRBV5-4
cdr3_length: 13

cdr3_aa: CATAGTSGKNTGELFF
j_call: TRBJ2-2
v_call: TRBV10-3
cdr3_length: 16

cdr3_aa: CAWSGQGGQPQHF
j_call: TRBJ1-5
v_call: TRBV30
cdr3_length: 13

cdr3_aa: CASTVTGTGSGANVLTF
j_call: TRBJ2-6
v_call: TRBV9
cdr3_length: 17

cdr3_aa: CASSAIPSGNTIYF
j_call: TRBJ1-3
v_call: TRBV9
cdr3_length: 14

cdr3_aa: CAWSVAGRYGYTF
j_call: TRBJ1-2
v_call: TRBV30
cdr3_length: 13

cdr3_aa: CASRLYDRGGTEAFF
j_call: TRBJ1-1
v_call: TRBV28
cdr3_length: 15

cdr3_aa: CASSPRIGEQFF
j_call: TRBJ2-1
v_call: TRBV18
cdr3_length: 12

cdr3_aa: CSTFRDTQYF
j_call: TRBJ2-3
v_call: TRBV20-1
cdr3_length: 10

cdr3_aa: CASSLDADLGGNTIYF
j_call: TRBJ1-3
v_call: TRBV13
cdr3_length: 16

cdr3_aa: CASSRRYFNQPQHF
j_call: TRBJ1-5
v_call: TRBV6-5
cdr3_length: 14